These 21 T cell receptor beta chains originate from one sample sequenced in a study of T cell responses to AZD1222 COVID-19 vaccine. Clones were read by immunoSEQ multiplex PCR, and TCRdb kept only the in-frame ones, dropping some. The table shows roughly 180,000 clones, with about nine tenths occurring only once. This sample comprised peripheral blood, obtained on day 0 of AZD1222 vaccination. These receptors were collected from an adult in good health.

This clone was seen only a few times. The CDR3 sequence: CASSMVVRGGFGETQYF. The DNA of the CDR3 is TGTGCCAGTAGTATGGTAGTAAGGGGGGGCTTTGGGGAGACCCAGTACTTC. The chain links TRBV19 to TRBJ2-5, with D perhaps matching TRBD2 (7 bases). Trimming pared 3 bases from V and 5 bases from J, leaving 22 bases between. CDR3 length: 17 amino acids. CDR1 is LNHDA and CDR2 is SQIVND in the germline V gene (reference sequence).

The chain combines TRBV7-2 with TRBJ1-1; D is ambiguous. There are 14 residues in the CDR3. The germline V gene encodes CDR1 SGHTA and CDR2 FQGNSA. Trimming pared 1 base from V and 8 bases from J, leaving 14 bases between. The CDR3 nucleotides read TGTGCCAGCAGCTTAGGGGTCGCGGCAGAAGAAGCTTTCTTT. Translating it yields CASSLGVAAEEAFF.

The V gene is TRBV7-2, the J gene TRBJ2-5; the match to TRBD1 covers 9 bases. V shed 6 bases, J shed 0 bases, and the junction held 11 bases outside the gene matches. The CDR3 length is 17 residues. Looked up from germline, CDR1 is SGHTA and CDR2 is FQGNSA. The CDR3 spells CASRALGQGRYQETQYF. DNA for the CDR3: TGTGCCAGCAGGGCACTAGGACAGGGGCGCTACCAAGAGACCCAGTACTTC.

The chain employs TRBV19 and TRBJ1-4, with D perhaps TRBD1 (6 bases). The CDR3 runs 15 residues. The V and J ends lost 5 bases and 8 bases respectively, with 18 bases between them. Germline CDR1 reads LNHDA; CDR2 reads SQIVND (reference sequence). CDR3 region: CASSFPRQEEEKLFF. The DNA for the CDR3 is TGTGCCAGTAGTTTTCCCCGACAGGAGGAAGAAAAACTGTTTTTT.

The gene calls are TRBV20-1 and TRBJ2-7; TRBD2 matches at 8 bases. This CDR3 is 16 amino acids long. Germline V gives CDR1 DFQATT, CDR2 SNEGSKA (reference sequence). The V gene end was trimmed by 3 bases and the J gene end by 2 bases; junction bases not matched to a gene: 12. The CDR3 protein is CSASELSGRTTYEQYF. CDR3 sequence (DNA): TGCAGTGCTAGTGAATTGAGCGGGAGAACGACCTACGAGCAGTACTTC.

The J gene is TRBJ2-5, the V gene TRBV2; no clear D gene. The CDR3 spans 17 residues. CDR1 and CDR2 (germline): SNHLY, FYNNEI. Trimming took off 0 bases at V and 3 bases at J, with 17 bases between the two ends. The CDR3 spells CASSEAVWVRYKETQYF. The CDR3 bases are TGTGCCAGCAGTGAAGCGGTTTGGGTCAGATACAAAGAGACCCAGTACTTC.

This clone has just one count. CDR3 sequence (DNA): TGCGCCAGCAGTCGAGGGGAGAAGGATGGCTACACCTTC. This sequence encodes CASSRGEKDGYTF. The chain is built from TRBV23-1 and TRBJ1-2; weak D call: TRBD1 (5 bases). TRBV23-1 is noted as an ORF with a role that remains uncertain. This CDR3 has 13 residues. V gave up 4 bases and J gave up 6 bases, with 12 bases separating them.

The chain joins TRBV11-2 to TRBJ2-7; possibly TRBD1 for D (6 bases). Between the trimmed V and J ends, which lost 7 bases and 0 bases, there was a span of 25 bases. From germline, CDR1 is SGHAT and CDR2 FQNNGV. The CDR3 sequence is 18 residues long. For the CDR3, the DNA is TGTGCCAGCACCCTAGGGGGACCTATAGCGCCCAGCTCCTACGAGCAGTACTTC. It yields the protein CASTLGGPIAPSSYEQYF.

V and J are TRBV7-2 and TRBJ2-2, with 13 bases identical to TRBD2. In germline, CDR1 is SGHTA, CDR2 FQGNSA. The ends lost 2 bases at V and 6 bases at J; junction bases unmatched: 0. This CDR3 region has 15 residues. CDR3 protein: CASSLTSGGAGELFF. CDR3 nucleotide sequence: TGTGCCAGCAGCTTAACTAGCGGGGGGGCCGGGGAGCTGTTTTTT.

The rearrangement uses TRBV6-2 or TRBV6-3 and TRBJ2-1, with D perhaps matching TRBD2 (7 bases). The V gene's germline CDR1 is MNHEY and CDR2 SVGEGT. CDR3 length equals 16 residues. Trimming cost V 5 bases and J 3 bases, with 17 bases left between them. This CDR3 is CASSPLWRGGYNEQFF. Written as DNA, the CDR3 is TGTGCCAGCAGTCCGCTTTGGAGGGGGGGCTACAATGAGCAGTTCTTC.

The V gene is TRBV12-5, the J gene TRBJ1-3, with D possibly TRBD1 on 6 matching bases. V dropped 0 bases and J dropped 2 bases, with 17 bases sitting between them. The CDR3 is 18 amino acids. The germline gives CDR1 LGHNT, CDR2 FRNRAP. The CDR3, as DNA: TGTGCTAGTGGTTTGGTAGAGGGGGGTAGTGTTGCTGGAAACACCATATATTTT. This translates into CASGLVEGGSVAGNTIYF.

The V and J genes are TRBV6-2 or TRBV6-3 and TRBJ1-1, with D unresolved. Per the germline V gene, CDR1 is MNHEY and CDR2 is SVGEGT. CDR3 length: 14 residues. V lost 2 bases and J lost 4, with 11 bases in between. The CDR3 reads CASSYPGEVTEAFF. In nucleotides, the CDR3 is TGTGCCAGCAGTTACCCCGGGGAGGTCACTGAAGCTTTCTTT.

This chain uses TRBV19 with TRBJ1-5, with no clear D. V was clipped by 4 bases and J by 11 bases, with 9 bases between them. Germline V gene sequence: CDR1 LNHDA, CDR2 SQIVND (reference sequence). This CDR3 is 11 amino acids long. CDR3 in amino acids: CASSTGTTQHF. The CDR3 DNA sequence: TGTGCCAGTAGTACCGGAACTACCCAGCATTTT.

The chain combines TRBV5-1 with TRBJ1-4; a weak D match, TRBD1 (5 bases). Germline V gene lookup returns CDR1 SGHRS and CDR2 YFSETQ. Trimming took off 5 bases at V and 2 bases at J, with 7 bases between the two ends. The CDR3 runs to 13 residues. DNA for the CDR3: TGCGCCAGCAGGGAGGGGACTAATGAAAAACTGTTTTTT. It encodes CASREGTNEKLFF.

The chain combines TRBV5-4 with TRBJ2-3; D assignment may be TRBD1 or TRBD2 (5 bases each). The CDR3 runs 14 residues. The germline V gene encodes CDR1 SGHNT and CDR2 YYREEE (reference sequence). V was trimmed by 3 bases and J by 9 bases, leaving 17 bases between them. CDR3 nucleotide sequence: TGTGCCAGCAGCTCCCGGTCCGCCGGGGCCACGCAGTATTTT. Amino acids: CASSSRSAGATQYF. Looking up the rest from reference TRBV5-4 and TRBJ2-3 gives the full variable domain: ETGVTQSPTHLIKTRGQQVTLRCSSQSGHNTVSWYQQALGQGPQFIFQYYREEENGRGNFPPRFSGLQFPNYSSELNVNALELDDSALYLCASSSRSAGATQYFGPGTRLTVL.

This chain links TRBV28 with TRBJ2-1, with unresolved D. Germline CDR1 reads MDHEN; CDR2 reads SYDVKM. V lost 6 bases to trimming and J lost 3 bases, with 6 bases between them. CDR3 length equals 12 residues. The CDR3 region is CASSLYYNEQFF. In DNA form, the CDR3 reads TGTGCCAGCAGCTTGTACTACAATGAGCAGTTCTTC.

The gene calls are TRBV6-5 and TRBJ1-3; the D gene is possibly TRBD1 (5 bases). The CDR3 runs 15 residues. Trimming shortened V by 4 bases and J by 4 bases, and 14 bases separated the two germline ends. Germline V CDR1 and CDR2: MNHEY, SVGAGI. The CDR3 region is CASSSTGTVGNTIYF. Here the CDR3 DNA reads TGTGCCAGCAGTTCCACCGGGACGGTCGGAAACACCATATATTTT.

This chain joins TRBV11-2 and TRBJ2-1; TRBD2 aligns across 7 bases. J was trimmed by 5 bases and V by 4 bases; bases with no gene match: 5. The V gene's germline CDR1 is SGHAT and CDR2 FQNNGV. The CDR3 has 14 residues. The CDR3 DNA reads TGTGCCAGCAGCTCGTGGACTAGAAACAATGAGCAGTTCTTC. This encodes CASSSWTRNNEQFF.

The chain's CDR3 is CASSPDRGVGQFF. DNA of the CDR3: TGTGCCAGCTCCCCTGACCGGGGTGTTGGGCAGTTCTTC. The chain carries TRBV27 and TRBJ2-1; TRBD2 might be the D (5 bases). The CDR3 is made up of 13 amino acids. CDR1 is MNHEY, CDR2 SMNVEV, per germline (reference sequence). Trimming shortened V by 8 bases and J by 12 bases, and 20 bases separated the two germline ends.

The chain combines TRBV29-1 with TRBJ2-2; D gene uncertain. This CDR3 contains 15 residues. Trimming removed 3 bases from V and 4 bases from J, with 15 bases in between. CDR1 and CDR2 from the germline V gene are SQVTM and ANQGSEA. CDR3 region: CSVDLLGLGTGELFF. The CDR3, as DNA: TGCAGCGTTGATTTACTCGGCCTGGGCACCGGGGAGCTGTTTTTT.

The chain links TRBV7-2 to TRBJ1-2; D not certain. V lost 1 base and J 3 bases, leaving 9 bases between the germline ends. The CDR3 covers 14 residues. Germline V lookup: CDR1 SGHTA, CDR2 FQGNSA. The CDR3 region is CASSLGVGYYGYTF. The CDR3 DNA follows: TGTGCCAGCAGCTTAGGGGTAGGGTACTATGGCTACACCTTC.